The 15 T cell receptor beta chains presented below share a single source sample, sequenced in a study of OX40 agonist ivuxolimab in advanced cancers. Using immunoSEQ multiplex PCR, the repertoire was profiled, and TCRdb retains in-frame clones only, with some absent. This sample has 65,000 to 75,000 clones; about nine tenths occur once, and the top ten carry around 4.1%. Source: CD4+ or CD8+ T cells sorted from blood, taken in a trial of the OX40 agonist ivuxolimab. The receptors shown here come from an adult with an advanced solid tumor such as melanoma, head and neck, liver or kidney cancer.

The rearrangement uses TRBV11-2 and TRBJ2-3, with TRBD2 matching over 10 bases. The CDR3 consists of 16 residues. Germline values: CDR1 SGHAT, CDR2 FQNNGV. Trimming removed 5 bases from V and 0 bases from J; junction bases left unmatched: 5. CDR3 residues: CASSPGLARSTDTQYF. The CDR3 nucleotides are TGTGCCAGCAGCCCGGGACTAGCGCGAAGCACAGATACGCAGTATTTT.

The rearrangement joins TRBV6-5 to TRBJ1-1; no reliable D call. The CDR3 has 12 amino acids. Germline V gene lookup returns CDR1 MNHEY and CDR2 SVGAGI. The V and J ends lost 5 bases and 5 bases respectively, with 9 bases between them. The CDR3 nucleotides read TGTGCCAGCAGTAAACTACGGACTGAAGCTTTCTTT. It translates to CASSKLRTEAFF.

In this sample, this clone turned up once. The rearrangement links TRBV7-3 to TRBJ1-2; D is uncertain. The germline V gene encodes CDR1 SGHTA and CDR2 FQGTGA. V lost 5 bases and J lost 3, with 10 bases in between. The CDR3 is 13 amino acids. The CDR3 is CASSPDGDYGYTF. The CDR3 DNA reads TGTGCCAGCAGCCCGGACGGAGACTATGGCTACACCTTC.

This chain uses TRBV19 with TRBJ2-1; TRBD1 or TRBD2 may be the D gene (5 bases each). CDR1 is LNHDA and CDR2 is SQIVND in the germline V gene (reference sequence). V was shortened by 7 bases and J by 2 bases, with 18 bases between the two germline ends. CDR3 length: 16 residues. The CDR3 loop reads CASTERGATAYNEQFF. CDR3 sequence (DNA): TGTGCCAGTACCGAGAGAGGGGCGACGGCCTACAATGAGCAGTTCTTC.

The CDR3 sequence: CASSEVPGGQPQHF. The CDR3, as DNA: TGTGCCAGCAGTGAGGTCCCAGGAGGGCAGCCCCAGCATTTT. The chain has TRBV6-1 and TRBJ1-5; D not certain. The CDR3 has 14 residues. Trimming cost V 3 bases and J 7 bases, with 13 bases left between them. CDR1 is MNHNS, CDR2 SASEGT, per germline.

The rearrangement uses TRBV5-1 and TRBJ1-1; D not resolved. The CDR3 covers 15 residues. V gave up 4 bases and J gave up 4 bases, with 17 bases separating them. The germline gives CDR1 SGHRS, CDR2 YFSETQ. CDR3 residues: CASSPGPRTGTEAFF. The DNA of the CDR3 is TGCGCCAGCAGCCCTGGACCAAGGACTGGCACTGAAGCTTTCTTT.

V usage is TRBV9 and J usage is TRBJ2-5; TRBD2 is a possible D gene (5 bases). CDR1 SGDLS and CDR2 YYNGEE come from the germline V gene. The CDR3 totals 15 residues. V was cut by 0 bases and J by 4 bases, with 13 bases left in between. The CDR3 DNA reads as TGTGCCAGCAGCGTAGTCGGGGAAATGGGAGAGACCCAGTACTTC. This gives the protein CASSVVGEMGETQYF.

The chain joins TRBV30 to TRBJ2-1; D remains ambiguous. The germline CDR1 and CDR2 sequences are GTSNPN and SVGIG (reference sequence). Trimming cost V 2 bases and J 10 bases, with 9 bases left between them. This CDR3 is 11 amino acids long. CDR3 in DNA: TGTGCCTGGAGTCCTAGTTTGGAGCAGTTCTTC. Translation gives CAWSPSLEQFF. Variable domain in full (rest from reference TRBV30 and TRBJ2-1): SQTIHQWPATLVQPVGSPLSLECTVEGTSNPNLYWYRQAAGRGLQLLFYSVGIGQISSEVPQNLSASRPQDRQFILSSKKLLLSDSGFYLCAWSPSLEQFFGPGTRLTVL.

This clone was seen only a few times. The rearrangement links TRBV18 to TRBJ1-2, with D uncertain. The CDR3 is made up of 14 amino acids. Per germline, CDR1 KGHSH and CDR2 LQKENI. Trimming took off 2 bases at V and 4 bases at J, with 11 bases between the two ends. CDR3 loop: CASSPSDTSYGYTF. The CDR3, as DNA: TGTGCCAGCTCACCATCCGACACCAGCTATGGCTACACCTTC.

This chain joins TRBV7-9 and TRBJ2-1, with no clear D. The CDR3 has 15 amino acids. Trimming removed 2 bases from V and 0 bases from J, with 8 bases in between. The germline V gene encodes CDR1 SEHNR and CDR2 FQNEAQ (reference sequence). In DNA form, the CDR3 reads TGTGCCAGCAGCTTAACTACGGACTCCTACAATGAGCAGTTCTTC. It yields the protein CASSLTTDSYNEQFF.

The CDR3 here is CSGRTGGRTEAFF. CDR3 bases: TGCAGCGGCAGGACAGGGGGCCGGACTGAAGCTTTCTTT. The J gene is TRBJ1-1, the V gene TRBV29-1; 11 positions match TRBD1. The CDR3 is 13 amino acids. V was clipped by 7 bases and J by 5 bases; unmatched bases: 6. Germline V gives CDR1 SQVTM, CDR2 ANQGSEA. The whole variable domain, remainder taken from reference TRBV29-1 and TRBJ1-1, is SAVISQKPSRDICQRGTSLTIQCQVDSQVTMMFWYRQQPGQSLTLIATANQGSEATYESGFVIDKFPISRPNLTFSTLTVSNMSPEDSSIYLCSGRTGGRTEAFFGQGTRLTVV.

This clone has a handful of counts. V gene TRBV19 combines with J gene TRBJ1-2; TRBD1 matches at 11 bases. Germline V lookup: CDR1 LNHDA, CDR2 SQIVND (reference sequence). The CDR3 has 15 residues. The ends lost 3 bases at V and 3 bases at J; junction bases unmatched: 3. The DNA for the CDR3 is TGTGCCAGTAGTATCCGGACAGGGGGCTACTATGGCTACACCTTC. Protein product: CASSIRTGGYYGYTF.

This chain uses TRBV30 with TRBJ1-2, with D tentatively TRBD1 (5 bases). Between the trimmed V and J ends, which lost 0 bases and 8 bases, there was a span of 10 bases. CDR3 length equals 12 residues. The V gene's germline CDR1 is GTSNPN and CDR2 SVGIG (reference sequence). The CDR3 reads CAWSVRHRGYTF. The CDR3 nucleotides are TGTGCCTGGAGTGTACGTCACAGGGGCTACACCTTC.

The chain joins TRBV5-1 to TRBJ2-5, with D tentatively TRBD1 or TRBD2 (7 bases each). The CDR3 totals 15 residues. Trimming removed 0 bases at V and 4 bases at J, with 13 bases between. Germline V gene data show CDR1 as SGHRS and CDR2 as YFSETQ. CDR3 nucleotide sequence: TGCGCCAGCAGCTTGGCAGGGGGGGAGTCAGAGACCCAGTACTTC. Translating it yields CASSLAGGESETQYF.

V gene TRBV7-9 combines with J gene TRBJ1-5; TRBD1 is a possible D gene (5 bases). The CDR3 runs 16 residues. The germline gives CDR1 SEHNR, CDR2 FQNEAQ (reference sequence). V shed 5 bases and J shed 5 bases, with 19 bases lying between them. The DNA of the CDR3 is TGTGCCAGCAGCCCGCGGGGGACCCTAAGGGATCAGCCCCAGCATTTT. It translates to CASSPRGTLRDQPQHF.